The rows below give T cell receptor beta chains drawn from one sample of a study of blood T cell repertoires in COVID-19. Sequenced by immunoSEQ multiplex PCR; TCRdb stores in-frame clones only, minus some. The table has around 250,000 clones, 70% to 85% seen once. Sequences were obtained from PBMCs or T cells enriched from blood (not recorded which). These receptors were taken from a man aged 40-49 years who had recovered from COVID-19. Both conserved end residues are part of each CDR3. The D gene is left open where the match is weak. Not all rows give a size; the values are once, few, many and, for expanded clones, a class.

j_call | d_call | clone_size | v_call | cdr3_aa | cdr3_nt
TRBJ1-3 | NA | once | TRBV3-1/TRBV3-2 | CASSQALSGNTIYF | TGTGCCAGCAGCCAAGCCCTCTCTGGAAACACCATATATTTT
TRBJ2-5 | TRBD2 | NA | TRBV9 | CASSGWGLASQETQYF | TGTGCCAGCAGCGGGTGGGGACTAGCGAGCCAAGAGACCCAGTACTTC
TRBJ1-3 | NA | NA | TRBV5-4 | CASSLPGVSSGNTIYF | TGTGCCAGCAGCTTACCGGGGGTAAGCTCTGGAAACACCATATATTTT
TRBJ1-1 | TRBD1 | NA | TRBV5-1 | CASSAKQGSGFGEAFF | TGCGCCAGCAGCGCCAAACAGGGGTCGGGGTTTGGTGAAGCTTTCTTT
TRBJ2-3 | NA | NA | TRBV11-3 | CASSSREGADTQYF | TGTGCCAGCAGCTCCAGGGAAGGTGCAGATACGCAGTATTTT
TRBJ1-1 | TRBD1 | NA | TRBV6-2/TRBV6-3 | CASSPQGARTEAFF | TGTGCCAGCAGTCCACAGGGGGCGCGAACTGAAGCTTTCTTT
TRBJ1-5 | NA | NA | TRBV11-2 | CASSLDQGGNQPQHF | TGTGCCAGCAGCTTAGATCAAGGGGGCAATCAGCCCCAGCATTTT
TRBJ2-1 | NA | NA | TRBV18 | CASSSGHGKYNEQFF | TGTGCCAGCTCATCGGGACACGGAAAATACAATGAGCAGTTCTTC
TRBJ1-2 | TRBD1 | few | TRBV27 | CASGLQGARGYTF | TGTGCCAGCGGACTTCAGGGGGCGCGGGGCTACACCTTC
TRBJ2-3 | NA | NA | TRBV20-1 | CSLWQDTQYF | TGCAGCCTCTGGCAAGATACGCAGTATTTT
TRBJ1-2 | TRBD1 | NA | TRBV28 | CASSATGGPNYGYTF | TGTGCCAGCAGCGCTACAGGGGGGCCTAACTATGGCTACACCTTC
TRBJ1-1 | NA | NA | TRBV5-8 | CASSRQPNTEAFF | TGTGCCAGCAGTCGACAACCGAACACTGAAGCTTTCTTT
TRBJ1-2 | NA | NA | TRBV28 | CASSLWGQLYGYTF | TGTGCCAGCAGTTTATGGGGGCAGCTCTATGGCTACACCTTC
TRBJ2-7 | TRBD2 | NA | TRBV9 | CASSVEGGSRGAEQYF | TGTGCCAGCAGCGTAGAGGGCGGGAGCCGAGGCGCCGAGCAGTACTTC
TRBJ2-2 | NA | once | TRBV4-3 | CASSQVVGAGNTGELFF | TGCGCCAGCAGCCAAGTAGTCGGTGCAGGGAACACCGGGGAGCTGTTTTTT
TRBJ2-5 | NA | few | TRBV5-1 | CASSLGRAPETQYF | TGCGCCAGCAGCTTGGGGCGGGCCCCGGAGACCCAGTACTTC
TRBJ2-7 | NA | once | TRBV12-3/TRBV12-4 | CASRWTGSVEQYF | TGTGCCAGCAGATGGACGGGATCGGTCGAGCAGTACTTC
TRBJ2-7 | NA | few | TRBV7-3 | CASSLKGVGEAYEQYF | TGTGCCAGCAGCTTAAAAGGGGTAGGGGAGGCCTACGAGCAGTACTTC
TRBJ2-7 | TRBD1 | NA | TRBV27 | CASSLRDSYEQYF | TGTGCCAGCAGTTTAAGGGACAGCTACGAGCAGTACTTC
TRBJ1-6 | NA | once | TRBV5-1 | CASSLEGVGSPLHF | TGCGCCAGCAGCTTGGAGGGGGTAGGTTCACCCCTCCACTTT
TRBJ1-5 | TRBD1 | NA | TRBV5-1 | CASSLGTALNQPQHF | TGCGCCAGCAGCTTAGGGACAGCACTCAATCAGCCCCAGCATTTT
TRBJ2-1 | TRBD1 | few | TRBV9 | CASSLQGSDEQFF | TGTGCCAGCAGCTTACAGGGGAGCGATGAGCAGTTCTTC
TRBJ2-6 | NA | NA | TRBV7-9 | CASSARASGANVLTF | TGTGCCAGCAGCGCTCGAGCCTCTGGGGCCAACGTCCTGACTTTC
TRBJ2-3 | NA | NA | TRBV7-6 | CASSLEGGGTRTQYF | TGTGCCAGCAGCTTAGAGGGTGGGGGCACCCGTACGCAGTATTTT
TRBJ2-7 | NA | NA | TRBV6-5 | CASSSLLVGEQYF | TGTGCCAGCAGTTCCCTCTTGGTCGGCGAGCAGTACTTC
TRBJ2-2 | TRBD1 | NA | TRBV19 | CASRSIRTGVTGELFF | TGTGCCAGTAGGTCCATTAGGACAGGGGTGACCGGGGAGCTGTTTTTT
TRBJ1-1 | NA | NA | TRBV27 | CASRSLGGGKEPEAFF | TGTGCCAGTCGATCTCTCGGCGGGGGTAAGGAGCCTGAAGCTTTCTTT
TRBJ1-2 | NA | NA | TRBV18 | CASSPYRDYGYTF | TGTGCCAGCTCACCCTACAGGGACTATGGCTACACCTTC
TRBJ1-5 | NA | NA | TRBV11-2 | CASSLGRANNQPQHF | TGTGCCAGCAGCTTAGGGAGGGCTAACAATCAGCCCCAGCATTTT
TRBJ1-1 | NA | NA | TRBV30 | CAWTQSGKVFF | TGTGCCTGGACCCAGTCAGGGAAAGTTTTCTTT
TRBJ1-1 | TRBD1 | once | TRBV19 | CATGDGTGIMNTEAFF | TGTGCCACGGGGGACGGGACAGGGATTATGAACACTGAAGCTTTCTTT
TRBJ2-3 | TRBD2 | NA | TRBV11-2 | CASSSSGLSTDTQYF | TGTGCCAGCAGCTCTAGCGGGCTAAGCACAGATACGCAGTATTTT